Below are 6 T cell receptor beta chains sequenced from a single sample in a study of patients and donors after allogeneic stem cell transplantation. TCRdb itself ran the RT-PCR reads through MiXCR, one entry per CDR3 protein. The sample holds approximately 220,000 distinct CDR3 sequences, around 40% seen once. The sequencing sample was made of blood, either unsorted or a sorted T cell fraction (not recorded which). The receptors shown here come from a human donor who was either an allogeneic HSCT recipient or a stem cell or donor lymphocyte infusion donor (not recorded which). It is not recorded whose cells these are; they may come from a transplant donor.

The chain uses TRBV24-1 and TRBJ2-5, with D maybe TRBD1 (5 bases). The CDR3 contains 15 residues. With 2 bases removed from V and 3 bases from J, the gap between germline ends came to 12 bases. The V gene's germline CDR1 is KGHDR and CDR2 SFDVKD. CDR3 nucleotides: TGTGCCACCAGTGATTCTGCCAGGGCGAAAGAGACCCAGTACTTC. Translating it yields CATSDSARAKETQYF.

This clonotype showed up just a few times. The chain combines TRBV2 with TRBJ1-2, with D tentatively TRBD1 (6 bases). The CDR3 totals 15 residues. Germline-derived CDR1 and CDR2 are SNHLY and FYNNEI. Trimming took 0 bases from V and 4 from J, leaving 12 bases between them. As DNA, the CDR3 is TGTGCCAGCAGTGAAGCTATCGGACAGATCTATGGCTACACCTTC. Amino acid sequence: CASSEAIGQIYGYTF.

The chain couples TRBV5-1 to TRBJ1-3; possibly TRBD1 for D (6 bases). The V gene lost 3 bases and the J gene lost 0 bases, with 10 bases spanning the gap. The CDR3 totals 15 residues. Per germline, CDR1 SGHRS and CDR2 YFSETQ. The CDR3 DNA reads as TGCGCCAGCAGCTCCGGGACAATCTCTGGAAACACCATATATTTT. Its translation is CASSSGTISGNTIYF.

The gene calls are TRBV2 and TRBJ2-4; TRBD1 might be the D (6 bases). The CDR3 runs to 18 residues. Trimming removed 1 base at V and 7 bases at J, with 23 bases between. Per the germline V gene, CDR1 is SNHLY and CDR2 is FYNNEI. The CDR3 DNA sequence: TGTGCCAGCAGTGAAGATGGGGAATGGACTCTTAGGGGGAACATTCAGTACTTC. Its translation is CASSEDGEWTLRGNIQYF. Drawing the rest from reference TRBV2 and TRBJ2-4, the complete variable domain is EPEVTQTPSHQVTQMGQEVILRCVPISNHLYFYWYRQILGQKVEFLVSFYNNEISEKSEIFDDQFSVERPDGSNFTLKIRSTKLEDSAMYFCASSEDGEWTLRGNIQYFGAGTRLSVL.

This clonotype was counted a few times. The chain uses TRBV15 and TRBJ1-2, with a possible D match to TRBD1 (5 bases). Germline V CDR1 and CDR2: LNHNV, YYDKDF (reference sequence). The V and J ends lost 5 bases and 2 bases respectively, with 9 bases between them. The CDR3 has 13 residues. CDR3 in amino acids: CATSGAGNYGYTF. As DNA, the CDR3 is TGTGCCACCAGCGGGGCGGGCAACTATGGCTACACCTTC.

A few counts support this clonotype. The J gene is TRBJ1-1, the V gene TRBV15, with D tentatively TRBD1 (5 bases). The CDR3 spans 11 residues. V gave up 7 bases and J gave up 6 bases, with 9 bases separating them. CDR1 is LNHNV, CDR2 YYDKDF, per germline (reference sequence). This chain's CDR3 is CATTRGAEAFF. For the CDR3, the DNA is TGTGCCACCACCCGGGGGGCTGAAGCTTTCTTT.